The 26 T cell receptor beta chains reported below all come from one sample, sequenced in a study of CD8+ T cells in alopecia areata. Reverse transcribed after extraction, RNA yielded cDNA as the sequencing template. Sequenced by immunoSEQ multiplex PCR; TCRdb stores in-frame clones only, minus some. This sample carries about 97,000 clones, roughly two fifths of them seen once, and the ten largest clones take approximately 1.2%. Sequencing input: CD4+ T cells sorted from blood. The receptors derive from a human donor with alopecia areata.

This clone showed up just a few times. The J gene is TRBJ2-3, the V gene TRBV7-2, with D possibly TRBD2 on 7 matching bases. This CDR3 region has 14 residues. V lost 6 bases and J lost 2, with 12 bases in between. Germline V gene data show CDR1 as SGHTA and CDR2 as FQGNSA. Here the CDR3 DNA reads TGTGCCAGCAGACGCGGGGGCCTCACAGATACGCAGTATTTT. It yields the protein CASRRGGLTDTQYF.

This clone has more than one count but fewer than ten. The rearrangement joins TRBV29-1 to TRBJ2-3; 8 bases are shared with TRBD2. V lost 0 bases to trimming and J lost 2 bases; unmatched junction nucleotides: 1. Germline lookup yields CDR1 SQVTM and CDR2 ANQGSEA. This CDR3 comprises 14 residues. The CDR3 DNA reads as TGCAGCGTTGAAGATAGCGGGACCACAGATACGCAGTATTTT. This sequence encodes CSVEDSGTTDTQYF.

The chain combines TRBV2 with TRBJ2-7; D is perhaps TRBD1 (7 bases). This CDR3 region has 13 residues. Trimming removed 4 bases at V and 7 bases at J, with 14 bases between. CDR1 is SNHLY and CDR2 is FYNNEI in the germline V gene. CDR3 nucleotide sequence: TGTGCCAGCAGTGTTGTCAGGGGGGAAGAGCAGTACTTC. Its protein product is CASSVVRGEEQYF.

The rearrangement links TRBV2 to TRBJ1-4; a possible D gene is TRBD1 (6 bases). The CDR3 has 15 residues. Germline V gene data show CDR1 as SNHLY and CDR2 as FYNNEI. V was pared by 3 bases and J by 4 bases, with 12 bases between. CDR3 in amino acids: CASSDLTGVNEKLFF. The CDR3 DNA follows: TGTGCCAGCAGTGACCTGACAGGAGTTAATGAAAAACTGTTTTTT.

The rearrangement joins TRBV28 to TRBJ2-4; D not certain. The CDR3 is 15 amino acids. CDR1 and CDR2 (germline): MDHEN, SYDVKM. Trimming pared 6 bases from V and 0 bases from J, leaving 12 bases between. The CDR3 here is CASSPIERAKNIQYF. In DNA, the CDR3 is TGTGCCAGCAGCCCCATTGAGAGAGCCAAAAACATTCAGTACTTC. Full variable domain (rest looked up from reference TRBV28 and TRBJ2-4): DVKVTQSSRYLVKRTGEKVFLECVQDMDHENMFWYRQDPGLGLRLIYFSYDVKMKEKGDIPEGYSVSREKKERFSLILESASTNQTSMYLCASSPIERAKNIQYFGAGTRLSVL.

The rearrangement uses TRBV11-2 and TRBJ1-2, with TRBD1 identical over 8 bases. The CDR3 is made up of 14 amino acids. The V gene's germline CDR1 is SGHAT and CDR2 FQNNGV. Unmatched junction bases numbered 10, after V lost 5 bases and J lost 8 bases. CDR3 protein: CASSVDRATRGYTF. CDR3 coding DNA: TGTGCCAGCAGCGTGGACAGGGCAACGAGGGGCTACACCTTC.

V gene TRBV5-4 combines with J gene TRBJ2-1; possibly TRBD2 for D (5 bases). The germline V and J ends were trimmed by 4 bases and 1 base, with 12 bases remaining between them. Germline assignment: CDR1 SGHNT and CDR2 YYREEE (reference sequence). This CDR3 is built from 15 residues. In DNA form, the CDR3 reads TGTGCCAGCAGCCAACACCGGGGATCCTACAATGAGCAGTTCTTC. It specifies CASSQHRGSYNEQFF.

The chain combines TRBV18 with TRBJ2-5; D may be TRBD2 (5 bases). This CDR3 region has 14 residues. Per the germline V gene, CDR1 is KGHSH and CDR2 is LQKENI. V lost 0 bases and J 5 bases, leaving 10 bases between the germline ends. CDR3 amino acids: CASSPPVSVETQYF. Written as DNA, the CDR3 is TGTGCCAGCTCACCACCGGTTAGCGTCGAGACCCAGTACTTC.

The rearrangement joins TRBV14 to TRBJ2-7, with TRBD2 identical over 7 bases. Germline CDR1 is SGHDN and CDR2 is FVKESK. V gave up 2 bases and J gave up 0 bases; unmatched junction bases: 4. The CDR3 is 15 amino acids. The DNA for the CDR3 is TGTGCCAGCAGCCAACGGGCGGGGGTCTCCTACGAGCAGTACTTC. Its protein product is CASSQRAGVSYEQYF.

This rearrangement joins TRBV29-1 to TRBJ1-2; tentative D call: TRBD1 (5 bases). V was pared by 4 bases and J by 8 bases, with 14 bases between. The length of the CDR3 is 12 residues. CDR1 and CDR2 from the germline V gene are SQVTM and ANQGSEA. The CDR3 bases are TGCAGCGTTGCCTACCCAGGGATCGGCTACACCTTC. Its protein product is CSVAYPGIGYTF.

The chain links TRBV28 to TRBJ2-7; 7 nucleotides line up with TRBD1. V was pared by 6 bases and J by 0 bases, with 8 bases of the junction left unmatched. Germline values: CDR1 MDHEN, CDR2 SYDVKM. The CDR3 is 15 residues long. CDR3 DNA sequence: TGTGCCAGCAGCCAACTCGACAGGGTCTCCTACGAGCAGTACTTC. It translates to CASSQLDRVSYEQYF.

This clone was counted a few times. This chain joins TRBV4-2 and TRBJ2-5; D not certain. The germline CDR1 and CDR2 sequences are LGHNA and YNFKEQ. CDR3 length equals 14 residues. Trimming took 0 bases from V and 5 from J, leaving 10 bases between them. CDR3: CASSQDRLRETQYF. The CDR3 DNA reads as TGTGCCAGCAGCCAAGATAGGCTAAGGGAGACCCAGTACTTC.

This CDR3 reads CAINSENLGLMNTEAFF. The DNA of the CDR3 is TGTGCCATCAACTCAGAGAACCTTGGCCTAATGAACACTGAAGCTTTCTTT. This chain connects TRBV10-3 to TRBJ1-1; D ambiguous. Germline V gene lookup returns CDR1 ENHRY and CDR2 SYGVKD. The CDR3 extends over 17 amino acids. V was clipped by 7 bases and J by 0 bases, with 21 bases between them.

This chain uses TRBV5-1 with TRBJ2-3; D is uncertain. From germline, CDR1 is SGHRS and CDR2 YFSETQ. The CDR3 has 14 amino acids. Trimming removed 4 bases at V and 0 bases at J, with 9 bases between. The CDR3 reads CASSQDPSTDTQYF. The CDR3 DNA reads as TGCGCCAGCAGCCAGGACCCCAGCACAGATACGCAGTATTTT. The full variable domain, its missing parts supplied by reference TRBV5-1 and TRBJ2-3, is KAGVTQTPRYLIKTRGQQVTLSCSPISGHRSVSWYQQTPGQGLQFLFEYFSETQRNKGNFPGRFSGRQFSNSRSEMNVSTLELGDSALYLCASSQDPSTDTQYFGPGTRLTVL.

In this sample, this clone turned up a few times. The chain combines TRBV5-1 with TRBJ2-1, with 10 bases identical to TRBD2. The V gene's germline CDR1 is SGHRS and CDR2 YFSETQ. With V trimmed by 4 bases and J by 8 bases, 9 bases remained unmatched. This CDR3 spans 15 amino acids. The CDR3 here is CASSPRVLAGDEQFF. As DNA, the CDR3 is TGCGCCAGCAGCCCTCGGGTGCTAGCGGGAGATGAGCAGTTCTTC.

This clone has more than one count but fewer than ten. The V gene is TRBV27, the J gene TRBJ2-1, with 14 bases identical to TRBD2. V shed 3 bases, J shed 9 bases, and the junction held 1 base outside the gene matches. CDR3 length equals 14 residues. Germline V gene data show CDR1 as MNHEY and CDR2 as SMNVEV (reference sequence). Here the CDR3 reads CASSLTSGRVEQFF. In DNA, the CDR3 is TGTGCCAGCAGTTTGACTAGCGGGAGGGTTGAGCAGTTCTTC.

There are a few counts of this clone. The chain has TRBV2 and TRBJ2-7, with D maybe TRBD2 (5 bases). V was trimmed by 2 bases and J by 4 bases, leaving 9 bases between them. Germline V CDR1 and CDR2: SNHLY, FYNNEI. The CDR3 spans 13 residues. CDR3 in DNA: TGTGCCAGCAGTGAACGTCGGGAATACGAGCAGTACTTC. Translated, it gives CASSERREYEQYF.

In the case of this clone: Other DNA sequences in this sample translate to the same CDR3. The chain carries TRBV5-1 and TRBJ1-2; tentatively, D is TRBD1 (5 bases). V gave up 1 base and J gave up 3 bases, with 7 bases separating them. The CDR3 contains 13 residues. Per germline, CDR1 SGHRS and CDR2 YFSETQ. The CDR3 DNA follows: TGCGCCAGCAGCTTGCAGGGAGACTATGGCTACACCTTC. Its translation: CASSLQGDYGYTF.

This clone was counted a few times. The chain links TRBV19 to TRBJ1-5, with 9 positions matching TRBD1. V shed 5 bases, J shed 4 bases, and the junction held 3 bases outside the gene matches. From germline, CDR1 is LNHDA and CDR2 SQIVND (reference sequence). This CDR3 is built from 14 residues. The CDR3: CASSGGTGNQPQHF. The CDR3 coding sequence is TGTGCCAGTAGTGGGGGGACAGGGAATCAGCCCCAGCATTTT.

Regarding this clone: The junction differs from germline at one of its ends, possibly a read error. The rearrangement joins TRBV28 to TRBJ2-6; TRBD2 might be the D (5 bases). The CDR3 consists of 14 residues. Germline CDR1 reads MDHEN; CDR2 reads SYDVKM. The CDR3 spells CASRYTTGVNVLTF. The CDR3 nucleotides are TGTGCCAGCAGGTACACCACCGGGGTCAACGTCCTGACTTTC.

V gene TRBV29-1 combines with J gene TRBJ2-1, with 8 positions matching TRBD1. The germline CDR1 and CDR2 sequences are SQVTM and ANQGSEA. Trimming took 3 bases from V and 8 from J; bases not matched to a gene: 3. This CDR3 contains 12 residues. The DNA of the CDR3 is TGCAGCGTTGATGGACAGGGCTATGAGCAGTTCTTC. Translated, it gives CSVDGQGYEQFF.

This clone was recorded a few times. V and J are TRBV4-1 and TRBJ1-4; D gene uncertain. The V gene's germline CDR1 is MGHRA and CDR2 YSYEKL. Trimming pared 3 bases from V and 10 bases from J, leaving 15 bases between. CDR3 length: 14 amino acids. DNA of the CDR3: TGCGCCAGCAGCCAGGTTCACAGAGTGGCAAAACTGTTTTTT. It translates to CASSQVHRVAKLFF.

The chain carries TRBV7-9 and TRBJ2-6; D possibly corresponds to TRBD1 (6 bases). Per germline, CDR1 SEHNR and CDR2 FQNEAQ (reference sequence). With 4 bases removed from V and 0 bases from J, the gap between germline ends came to 19 bases. The CDR3 is 19 amino acids. The CDR3 DNA reads as TGTGCCAGCAGCTCGCGGCAGGGGTCGGGGTACTCTGGGGCCAACGTCCTGACTTTC. Amino acid sequence: CASSSRQGSGYSGANVLTF.

This sequence joins TRBV30 and TRBJ1-2; D remains unclear. V was cut by 4 bases and J by 5 bases, with 17 bases left in between. The germline V gene has CDR1 GTSNPN and CDR2 SVGIG (reference sequence). The CDR3 length is 14 residues. The CDR3: CAWKLRRAEYGYTF. The CDR3 region has the DNA TGTGCCTGGAAATTGCGCAGAGCGGAGTATGGCTACACCTTC.

This clone was seen a handful of times. The rearrangement uses TRBV10-3 and TRBJ2-7; possibly TRBD2 for D (5 bases). There are 14 residues in the CDR3. Germline V lookup: CDR1 ENHRY, CDR2 SYGVKD. Trimming pared 4 bases from V and 0 bases from J, leaving 10 bases between. CDR3 bases: TGTGCCATCAGTGCCGGAGGATACTCCTACGAGCAGTACTTC. The encoded protein is CAISAGGYSYEQYF.

This clone was counted only a few times. The J gene is TRBJ1-2, the V gene TRBV30; 9 nucleotides match TRBD1. Germline V gene data show CDR1 as GTSNPN and CDR2 as SVGIG (reference sequence). V was pared by 5 bases and J by 5 bases, with 6 bases of the junction left unmatched. The CDR3 runs to 13 residues. For the CDR3, the DNA is TGTGCCTGGGTAGGGACAGGGAGGTATGGCTACACCTTC. This sequence encodes CAWVGTGRYGYTF.